These T cell receptor beta chains were read from a single sample in a study of T cells after yellow fever vaccination. TCRdb called the 5' RACE reads again in MiXCR, with one record for every CDR3 protein. The sample lists more than 450,000 distinct CDR3 sequences, roughly 22% occurring once. The material sequenced was PBMCs, taken roughly 20 days after the first yellow fever vaccination. These receptors were taken from a man aged 18 to 29 who received the YFV17D yellow fever vaccine. Each CDR3 is given with its conserved first and last residue. The D gene is left open where the match is weak. Only some rows state a clone size, as once, few, many or a class for expanded clones.

j_gene	len	abundance	v_gene	d_gene	CDR3aa	CDR3nt
TRBJ1-2	15	-	TRBV5-1	-	CASSLLASLGDGYTF	TGCGCCAGCAGCTTGCTAGCCAGCCTTGGAGATGGCTACACCTTC
TRBJ2-1	16	few	TRBV7-2	TRBD2	CASSLRLAGGGDEQFF	TGTGCCAGCAGCTTACGACTAGCGGGGGGGGGCGATGAGCAGTTCTTC
TRBJ2-1	14	many	TRBV7-2	-	CASSTPRPYNEQFF	TGTGCCAGCAGCACACCACGACCCTACAATGAGCAGTTCTTC
TRBJ2-1	17	few	TRBV12-3/TRBV12-4	TRBD2	CASTLLAGVYSYNEQFF	TGTGCCAGCACCCTACTAGCGGGGGTCTACTCCTACAATGAGCAGTTCTTC
TRBJ2-5	14	-	TRBV12-3/TRBV12-4	TRBD2	CASSLFRGVETQYF	TGTGCCAGCAGTTTATTCCGGGGGGTGGAGACCCAGTACTTC
TRBJ1-1	15	few	TRBV12-3/TRBV12-4	-	CASSTNREIGTEAFF	TGTGCCAGCAGTACTAACAGGGAGATCGGCACTGAAGCTTTCTTT
TRBJ1-4	15	-	TRBV4-1	-	CASSQVRGRGEKLFF	TGCGCCAGCAGCCAAGTACGCGGGAGAGGGGAAAAACTGTTTTTT
TRBJ2-3	14	few	TRBV5-1	-	CASSLDVMPDTQYF	TGCGCCAGCAGCTTGGACGTAATGCCAGATACGCAGTATTTT
TRBJ1-3	15	-	TRBV19	-	CASRDLRSSGNTIYF	TGTGCCAGTCGGGACCTGCGGAGCTCTGGAAACACCATATATTTT
TRBJ2-5	16	few	TRBV5-5	-	CASSLAVQFNQETQYF	TGTGCCAGCAGCTTGGCCGTGCAGTTTAACCAAGAGACCCAGTACTTC
TRBJ2-5	16	few	TRBV7-3	-	CASSPQGGLSRETQYF	TGTGCCAGCAGCCCGCAGGGTGGTTTGAGTCGGGAGACCCAGTACTTC
TRBJ1-5	16	-	TRBV5-6	-	CASSFTGAYSNQPQHF	TGTGCCAGCAGCTTTACGGGGGCCTATAGCAATCAGCCCCAGCATTTT
TRBJ1-1	14	-	TRBV5-1	-	CASSLYTMGTEAFF	TGCGCCAGCAGCCTCTACACTATGGGCACTGAAGCTTTCTTT
TRBJ1-2	15	-	TRBV24-1	TRBD1	CATSDLTGVKYGYTF	TGTGCCACCAGTGACCTCACAGGGGTGAAATATGGCTACACCTTC
TRBJ1-6	14	-	TRBV10-3	TRBD1	CAISEGQGNSPLHF	TGTGCCATCAGTGAAGGACAGGGGAATTCACCCCTCCACTTT
TRBJ2-4	13	few	TRBV7-2	-	CASSLPGRNIQYF	TGTGCCAGCAGCTTACCAGGGCGAAACATTCAGTACTTC
TRBJ1-6	14	-	TRBV4-3	TRBD1	CASSLTGTHSPLHF	TGCGCCAGCAGCCTGACAGGGACCCATTCACCCCTCCACTTT
TRBJ2-5	14	once	TRBV7-9	TRBD1	CASDSGTGLETQYF	TGTGCCAGTGATTCCGGGACAGGGTTGGAGACCCAGTACTTC
TRBJ2-2	14	few	TRBV7-3	TRBD1	CASSFTGDGGELFF	TGTGCCAGCAGCTTTACAGGGGACGGCGGGGAGCTGTTTTTT
TRBJ1-1	14	few	TRBV24-1	-	CAALSPEWNTEAFF	TGTGCCGCCCTGTCGCCAGAATGGAACACTGAAGCTTTCTTT
TRBJ2-3	14	many	TRBV7-2	-	CASRPAFGTDTQYF	TGTGCCAGCCGCCCGGCATTCGGCACAGATACGCAGTATTTT
TRBJ2-3	13	few	TRBV10-3	-	CAIRAESTDTQYF	TGTGCCATCAGGGCAGAAAGCACAGATACGCAGTATTTT
TRBJ2-5	18	few	TRBV6-2/TRBV6-3	TRBD2	CASSLRLAGGKFQETQYF	TGTGCCAGCAGTCTACGACTAGCGGGGGGGAAGTTTCAAGAGACCCAGTACTTC
TRBJ1-3	15	few	TRBV7-2	-	CASSLEGISGNTIYF	TGTGCCAGCAGCTTAGAGGGAATCTCTGGAAACACCATATATTTT
TRBJ2-5	20	few	TRBV5-1	TRBD2	CASSYHALAGVLGSQETQYF	TGCGCCAGCAGCTATCACGCCCTAGCGGGGGTCCTCGGGAGCCAAGAGACCCAGTACTTC
TRBJ1-1	13	-	TRBV5-1	-	CASSAVMNTEAFF	TGCGCCAGCAGCGCTGTCATGAACACTGAAGCTTTCTTT
TRBJ1-1	15	-	TRBV5-1	TRBD1	CASSLQGSWNTEAFF	TGCGCCAGCAGCTTACAGGGGTCGTGGAACACTGAAGCTTTCTTT
TRBJ2-7	18	few	TRBV6-1	TRBD1	CASTPAPGAGQGFYEQYF	TGTGCCAGCACTCCGGCCCCGGGGGCGGGACAGGGCTTCTACGAGCAGTACTTC
TRBJ2-1	16	-	TRBV20-1	TRBD2	CSARGVLAGGYNEQFF	TGCAGTGCTAGAGGCGTGCTAGCGGGGGGCTACAATGAGCAGTTCTTC
TRBJ1-2	15	-	TRBV7-8	-	CASSFSLTGFYGYTF	TGTGCCAGCAGCTTTTCCTTGACGGGCTTCTATGGCTACACCTTC
TRBJ2-1	14	few	TRBV5-4	TRBD2	CASTLTSGVGEQFF	TGTGCCAGCACCCTGACTAGCGGGGTCGGTGAGCAGTTCTTC
TRBJ2-7	15	-	TRBV10-3	TRBD1	CAISGDRGSLDQQYF	TGTGCCATCAGTGGAGACAGGGGTTCTCTCGACCAGCAGTACTTC
TRBJ2-5	16	-	TRBV12-3/TRBV12-4	-	CASSFGQGGLGETQYF	TGTGCCAGCAGTTTCGGCCAGGGGGGCCTAGGCGAGACCCAGTACTTC
TRBJ2-3	16	few	TRBV25-1	-	CASSVKGGGQKDTQYF	TGTGCCAGCAGTGTAAAAGGGGGGGGGCAAAAAGATACGCAGTATTTT
TRBJ2-1	14	-	TRBV19	-	CASSSLDGLNEQFF	TGTGCCAGTAGTTCCCTGGACGGCCTCAATGAGCAGTTCTTC
TRBJ1-1	12	-	TRBV19	TRBD1	CATRQGDTEAFF	TGTGCCACCAGACAGGGAGACACTGAAGCTTTCTTT
TRBJ2-5	15	few	TRBV27	TRBD1	CASSSGQGTQETQYF	TGTGCCAGCAGTTCAGGACAGGGGACGCAAGAGACCCAGTACTTC
TRBJ2-3	15	-	TRBV30	TRBD2	CAWSGGGKRTDTQYF	TGTGCCTGGAGTGGGGGGGGGAAACGCACAGATACGCAGTATTTT
TRBJ2-5	16	few	TRBV20-1	TRBD2	CSASGLAGPRRETQYF	TGCAGTGCTAGCGGGCTAGCGGGGCCAAGAAGAGAGACCCAGTACTTC
TRBJ2-3	15	-	TRBV7-9	-	CASSLVGTARDTQYF	TGTGCCAGCAGCTTAGTGGGTACTGCGAGAGATACGCAGTATTTT
TRBJ2-1	15	-	TRBV7-3	TRBD2	CASSIIAGGVVKQFF	TGTGCCAGCAGCATAATAGCGGGGGGCGTTGTTAAGCAGTTCTTC
TRBJ2-2	14	-	TRBV27	-	CASSLSITAGELFF	TGTGCCAGCAGTTTATCAATTACGGCCGGGGAGCTGTTTTTT